A single sample gave rise to the 17 T cell receptor beta chains below, sequenced in a study of blood T cell repertoires in COVID-19. TCRdb keeps only in-frame clones here, not all; method: immunoSEQ multiplex PCR. In the table there are over 200,000 clones, about 88% of which are singletons. Material for sequencing was peripheral blood. These receptors all stem from a man aged 35 to 55 with active or convalescent COVID-19.

CDR3 sequence: CASSQESGRARVETQYF. The CDR3 coding sequence is TGTGCCAGCAGCCAAGAGAGCGGGAGGGCCCGTGTGGAGACCCAGTACTTC. The chain employs TRBV3-1 (or the pseudogene TRBV3-2) and TRBJ2-5; TRBD2 aligns across 10 bases. The CDR3 runs to 17 residues. The J segment lost 5 bases and the V segment lost 0 bases, leaving 9 bases of the junction unmatched. Germline-derived CDR1 and CDR2 are LGHDT and YNNKEL (reference sequence).

This chain uses TRBV28 with TRBJ1-2; D might be TRBD1 (5 bases). Per germline, CDR1 MDHEN and CDR2 SYDVKM. Trimming removed 1 base at V and 4 bases at J, with 13 bases between. The CDR3 sequence is 15 residues long. Written as DNA, the CDR3 is TGTGCCAGCAGTTTATTCCACCAGGGAAGCTATGGCTACACCTTC. Translation: CASSLFHQGSYGYTF.

The rearrangement joins TRBV7-9 to TRBJ1-1; a weak D match, TRBD1 (5 bases). The V gene lost 5 bases and the J gene lost 7 bases, with 17 bases spanning the gap. The CDR3 contains 14 residues. CDR1 and CDR2 (germline): SEHNR, FQNEAQ (reference sequence). The CDR3 sequence is CASSGSGGDVEAFF. CDR3 bases: TGTGCCAGCAGCGGATCCGGGGGGGACGTTGAAGCTTTCTTT. Variable domain in full (rest from reference TRBV7-9 and TRBJ1-1): DTGVSQNPRHKITKRGQNVTFRCDPISEHNRLYWYRQTLGQGPEFLTYFQNEAQLEKSRLLSDRFSAERPKGSFSTLEIQRTEQGDSAMYLCASSGSGGDVEAFFGQGTRLTVV.

This sequence joins TRBV11-3 and TRBJ1-1; 10 positions agree with TRBD1. The length of the CDR3 is 17 residues. The trim removed 5 bases at V and 0 bases at J, leaving 9 bases unmatched. Germline V gene lookup returns CDR1 SGHNT and CDR2 YENEEA. Here the CDR3 reads CASSPRWTGGVNTEAFF. As DNA, the CDR3 is TGTGCCAGCAGCCCCCGTTGGACAGGGGGAGTGAACACTGAAGCTTTCTTT.

The chain is built from TRBV24-1 and TRBJ2-3; no reliable D call. The CDR3 totals 14 residues. V was shortened by 5 bases and J by 2 bases, with 10 bases between the two germline ends. Per the germline V gene, CDR1 is KGHDR and CDR2 is SFDVKD. This CDR3 is CATSVEWLTDTQYF. CDR3 sequence (DNA): TGTGCCACCAGTGTCGAATGGCTCACAGATACGCAGTATTTT.

This clone occurred a few times. This rearrangement joins TRBV3-1 (or the pseudogene TRBV3-2) to TRBJ1-6; D call uncertain. The CDR3 contains 14 residues. CDR1 is LGHDT, CDR2 YNNKEL, per germline (reference sequence). Trimming stripped 6 bases from V and 0 bases from J, with 6 bases between. CDR3 nucleotides: TGTGCCAGCAGGCGTGGCTCCTATAATTCACCCCTCCACTTT. Protein sequence: CASRRGSYNSPLHF.

This clone occurred a few times. This chain connects TRBV2 to TRBJ2-1, with TRBD2 matching 7 bases. The germline CDR1 and CDR2 sequences are SNHLY and FYNNEI. The CDR3 is 14 amino acids. V trimming: 5 bases; J trimming: 6 bases; junction bases outside the gene matches: 7. The DNA of the CDR3 is TGTGCCAGCAGTTTCGATACTAGCGCCAATGAGCAGTTCTTC. Protein: CASSFDTSANEQFF.

This clone was seen more than once but under ten times. The rearrangement joins TRBV7-3 to TRBJ1-2; TRBD1 agrees at 10 bases. Germline CDR1 SGHTA, CDR2 FQGTGA. J gave up 6 bases and V 5 bases, and 3 bases lay outside the gene matches. CDR3 length: 13 amino acids. As DNA, the CDR3 is TGTGCCAGCAGCAAGACAGGGGGCAATGGCTACACCTTC. The encoded protein is CASSKTGGNGYTF.

This rearrangement joins TRBV15 to TRBJ1-3; TRBD1 is a possible D gene (5 bases). Germline V gives CDR1 LNHNV, CDR2 YYDKDF (reference sequence). The V end was cut by 1 base, the J end by 4 bases, with 11 bases between. This CDR3 region has 15 residues. The CDR3 loop is CATSRGGGYGNTIYF. Here the CDR3 DNA reads TGTGCCACCAGCAGAGGCGGGGGGTACGGAAACACCATATATTTT.

The rearrangement uses TRBV5-1 and TRBJ1-2; D is uncertain. The CDR3 loop spans 13 amino acids. V shed 4 bases and J shed 8 bases, with 15 bases lying between them. Per germline, CDR1 SGHRS and CDR2 YFSETQ. This CDR3 reads CASSEVSGRGYTF. Written as DNA, the CDR3 is TGCGCCAGCAGCGAGGTCAGCGGAAGAGGCTACACCTTC.

The V call is TRBV25-1, the J call TRBJ1-4; 7 bases line up with TRBD1. CDR1 MGHDK and CDR2 SYGVNS come from the germline V gene. The junction had 9 bases not matched to a gene; V was cut back by 8 bases and J by 3 bases. The CDR3 is 15 residues long. As DNA, the CDR3 is TGTGCCAGCGGCCTCGAGGGGGCCTCTAATGAAAAACTGTTTTTT. Amino acids: CASGLEGASNEKLFF.

The gene calls are TRBV19 and TRBJ1-5; weak D call: TRBD1 (6 bases). The CDR3 spans 17 residues. Trimming shortened V by 3 bases and J by 5 bases, and 20 bases separated the two germline ends. CDR1 LNHDA and CDR2 SQIVND come from the germline V gene (reference sequence). Written as DNA, the CDR3 is TGTGCCAGTAGTATGCCCGCGGGGGCCAGCCATGATCAGCCCCAGCATTTT. It specifies CASSMPAGASHDQPQHF.

This chain joins TRBV18 and TRBJ1-4; perhaps TRBD1 as D (6 bases). Trimming removed 0 bases from V and 7 bases from J, with 12 bases in between. This CDR3 has 15 amino acids. Germline values: CDR1 KGHSH, CDR2 LQKENI. The DNA of the CDR3 is TGTGCCAGCTCACCACCAAACAGGGAAGGTGAAAAACTGTTTTTT. Its protein is CASSPPNREGEKLFF. Using reference TRBV18 and TRBJ1-4 for the parts outside the CDR3, the full variable domain is NAGVMQNPRHLVRRRGQEARLRCSPMKGHSHVYWYRQLPEEGLKFMVYLQKENIIDESGMPKERFSAEFPKEGPSILRIQQVVRGDSAAYFCASSPPNREGEKLFFGSGTQLSVL.

The chain recombines TRBV3-1 (or the pseudogene TRBV3-2) with TRBJ1-4; tentatively, D is TRBD1 (5 bases). This CDR3 is built from 16 residues. V shed 1 base and J shed 7 bases, with 16 bases lying between them. CDR1 LGHDT and CDR2 YNNKEL come from the germline V gene (reference sequence). The CDR3 bases are TGTGCCAGCAGCCAAGTTGGGGCCCTCTTTCGTGAAAAACTGTTTTTT. Amino acid sequence: CASSQVGALFREKLFF.

The chain recombines TRBV27 with TRBJ1-3; D is unresolved. V was shortened by 4 bases and J by 7 bases, with 14 bases between the two germline ends. Per the germline V gene, CDR1 is MNHEY and CDR2 is SMNVEV (reference sequence). This CDR3 region has 14 residues. The DNA for the CDR3 is TGTGCCAGCAGTTCCAACACCGATCTGAACACCATATATTTT. This translates into CASSSNTDLNTIYF.

The V and J genes are TRBV27 and TRBJ1-5, with D unresolved. V was trimmed by 6 bases and J by 6 bases, leaving 15 bases between them. The germline V gene has CDR1 MNHEY and CDR2 SMNVEV (reference sequence). This CDR3 comprises 14 residues. As DNA, the CDR3 is TGTGCCAGCAGCCCTTCGGGGAGCGGTCAGCCCCAGCATTTT. It codes for CASSPSGSGQPQHF.

V and J are TRBV5-1 and TRBJ1-2; no firm D call. CDR3 size: 16 residues. Germline V gives CDR1 SGHRS, CDR2 YFSETQ. V was clipped by 4 bases and J by 0 bases, with 16 bases between them. The CDR3 region is CASSPGPQTSNYGYTF. CDR3 in DNA: TGCGCCAGCAGCCCTGGGCCACAGACCTCTAACTATGGCTACACCTTC.